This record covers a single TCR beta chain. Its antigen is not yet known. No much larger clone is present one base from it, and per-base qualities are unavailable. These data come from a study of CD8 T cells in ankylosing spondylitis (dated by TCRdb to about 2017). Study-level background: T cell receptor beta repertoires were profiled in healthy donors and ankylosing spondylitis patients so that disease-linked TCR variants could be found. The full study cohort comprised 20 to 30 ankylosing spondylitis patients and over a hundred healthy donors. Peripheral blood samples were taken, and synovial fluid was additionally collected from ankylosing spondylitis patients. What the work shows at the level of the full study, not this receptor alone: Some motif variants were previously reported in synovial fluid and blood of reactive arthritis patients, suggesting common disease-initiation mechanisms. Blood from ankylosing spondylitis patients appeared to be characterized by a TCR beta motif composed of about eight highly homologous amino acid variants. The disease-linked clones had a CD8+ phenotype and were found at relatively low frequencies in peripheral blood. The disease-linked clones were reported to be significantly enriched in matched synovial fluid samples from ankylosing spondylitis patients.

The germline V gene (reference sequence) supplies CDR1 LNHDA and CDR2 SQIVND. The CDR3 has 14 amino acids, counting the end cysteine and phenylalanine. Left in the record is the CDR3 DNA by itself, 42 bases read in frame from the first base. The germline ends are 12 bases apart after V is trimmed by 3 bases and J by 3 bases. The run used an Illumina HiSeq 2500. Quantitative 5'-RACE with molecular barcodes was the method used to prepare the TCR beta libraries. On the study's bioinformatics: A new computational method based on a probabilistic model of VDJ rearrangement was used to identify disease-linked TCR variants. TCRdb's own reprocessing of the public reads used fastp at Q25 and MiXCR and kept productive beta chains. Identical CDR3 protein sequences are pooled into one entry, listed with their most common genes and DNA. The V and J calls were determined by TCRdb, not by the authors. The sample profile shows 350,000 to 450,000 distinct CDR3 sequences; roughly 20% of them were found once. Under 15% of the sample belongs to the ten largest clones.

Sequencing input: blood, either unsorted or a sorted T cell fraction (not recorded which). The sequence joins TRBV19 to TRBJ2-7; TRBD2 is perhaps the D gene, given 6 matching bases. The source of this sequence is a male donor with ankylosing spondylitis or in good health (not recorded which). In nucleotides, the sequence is TGTGCCAGTAGTATTGAATGGGGAGGCTACGAGCAGTACTTC. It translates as CASSIEWGGYEQYF. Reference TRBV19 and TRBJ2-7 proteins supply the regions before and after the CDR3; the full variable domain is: DGGITQSPKYLFRKEGQNVTLSCEQNLNHDAMYWYRQDPGQGLRLIYYSQIVNDFQKGDIAEGYSVSREKKESFPLTVTSAQKNPTAFYLCASSIEWGGYEQYFGPGTRLTVT.